The rows below give T cell receptor beta chains drawn from one sample of a study of blood T cell repertoires in COVID-19. Generated by immunoSEQ multiplex PCR, the TCRdb table keeps only in-frame clones and is missing some. The data show 72,000 or so clones, 80% seen once. Material: peripheral blood. These receptors were obtained from a man aged 70 or older who had recovered from COVID-19. The CDR3 runs from the conserved cysteine through the conserved F or W.

TRBV18	CASSPPSVNTEAFF
TRBV15	CATSRDLSGGARKLFF
TRBV29-1	CSYTGGLSNTGELFF
TRBV11-3	CASSQGTGGYQETQYF
TRBV5-4	CASSLIDHNSPLHF
TRBV18	CASLNTGWDEQFF
TRBV2	CASSSSGGEATGELFF
TRBV11-2	CASSTGLAGPNTGELFF
TRBV28	CASSSPSGETQYF
TRBV11-3	CASSPRDRKEAFF
TRBV30	CAWSRGSETQYF
TRBV7-9	CASSGDRDSPLHF
TRBV30	CAWSLSGGARETQYF
TRBV6-1	CASSEYGRGRPNYGYTF
TRBV7-2	CASSYGLAGVYEQYF
TRBV28	CASSLLSRGSEQYF
TRBV5-8	CASSLFWHRRMDTGELFF
TRBV3-1/TRBV3-2	CASSQDPPRHSGSSYNEQFF
TRBV28	CASSPDRVGYGYTF
TRBV6-1	CASSLPVQETQYF
TRBV6-5	CASSYGAGTEAFF
TRBV7-9	CASSSRVRGYGYTF
TRBV27	CASRTGIYNEQFF
TRBV6-5	CASSSTAGSAHTGYTF
TRBV19	CASSIRYRDEKLFF
TRBV29-1	CSVGHGDSNQPQHF
TRBV6-1	CASSDRAGLNNEQFF
TRBV15	CATSRDLMNTEAFF
TRBV12-3/TRBV12-4	CASSLFGSYGYTF
TRBV7-2	CASSSDRVTREQYF
TRBV7-2	CASSSDHNPYNEQFF
TRBV18	CASSKDEGTEAFF
TRBV28	CASSPRQQTGQFF
TRBV9	CASSANGVSQETQYF
TRBV6-4	CASSPGTDTQYF